This TCR beta chain was sequenced during a study of blood T cell repertoires in COVID-19 (TCRdb year 2020). Regarding the research as a whole: The collaborator samples originated in the United States, Italy and Spain and spanned the acute and convalescent phases of COVID-19. The prospective study material was composed of cDNA or gDNA derived from T cells, B-cell-depleted T cells, or PBMCs. Deeply sampled blood TCRbeta repertoires from subjects exposed to, actively infected with, or recovered from COVID-19 were included in the dataset. The repertoires were released in a freely available public database intended as a resource for research on the immune response to SARS-CoV-2. The samples were drawn from the first 160 participants of the ongoing ImmuneRACE study and from 950 to 1,500 subjects provided by 6 global collaborators. A de-identified subject ID, COVID-19 status, age in years and sex were almost always included in the sample metadata. HLA class I and class II types, where available, came from metadata supplied by the sample provider rather than from assay-based typing.

Another Seattle source contributed samples from volunteer blood donors who had recovered from COVID-19. Collaborating institutions collected whole blood in K2EDTA tubes following their own protocols. For TCRbeta analysis, collaborators shipped samples as frozen whole blood, isolated PBMCs, or DNA extracted from either of those sample types. Points the paper makes about the study in general: How much clinical and demographic metadata was included differed by source and by participant, and the metadata was provided uncurated.

This clone was counted a few times. Its antigen is currently not known. Base qualities were left out, and no much larger clone turns up one base away. The immunoSEQ Assay, a bias-controlled multiplex PCR, was used to amplify TCRbeta CDR3 regions from genomic DNA. Turning to the authors' computational methods: Within the assay, amplification of reference gene primers was used to estimate how many nucleated cells each sample contained. Sequence reads were collapsed and filtered to measure the absolute abundance of every unique TCRbeta CDR3 rearrangement. Productive Simpson clonality was computed per sample as the square root of Simpson's diversity index over productive rearrangements. The table comes from immuneACCESS by way of TCRdb, which keeps in-frame sequences with V and J called. Part of the clones is missing from these tables; in studies checked, under half for an unresolved V gene and the rest for unknown reasons. The V and J calls and clone size were taken over from that table, and D and trimming were inferred from the DNA. The sample table holds over 200,000 clones, of which about 85% were seen once. About 12% of the sample rests with the top ten.

The CDR3 measures 14 amino acids from cysteine to phenylalanine. Only CDR3 DNA remains: 42 bases, in frame from the first base. A distance of 10 bases separates the germline ends of V and J, which lose 1 base and 4 bases respectively. The germline V gene sets CDR1 to MGHRA and CDR2 to YSYEKL. The sequence was collected from a woman younger than 30 who had recovered from COVID-19. The sequenced sample consisted of peripheral blood. The V and J genes are TRBV4-1 and TRBJ1-1, and TRBD1 may be the D gene, going by 6 matching bases. The DNA reads as follows: TGCGCCAGCAGCCAAGGGGCAGGGGCCACTGAAGCTTTCTTT. It encodes CASSQGAGATEAFF.